This TCR beta chain emerged from a study of response to subunit inactivated influenza vaccine. In its sample, this clonotype was seen a few times. MiXCR, run by TCRdb on the RT-PCR reads, gives a single entry per CDR3 protein. In the table there are about 170,000 distinct CDR3 sequences, approximately 12% of which are singletons. The V gene's germline CDR1 is MNHEY and CDR2 SMNVEV (reference sequence). The CDR3 sequence is 15 residues long. Trimming cost V 0 bases and J 3 bases, with 9 bases left between them. This same sample was also part of a study on T cells expressing NK-cell markers. As that study records: Synthesis of TCR beta cDNA relied on 5'RACE template switching carrying UMIs. HCMV seropositivity marked seven of the eight sequenced donors; one was seronegative. For 6 or 7 donors, the dominant NKG2C+ clonotypes made up about 1.0-7.5% of their CD8+ T cells.

This TCR was sampled from a middle-aged man who received an inactivated influenza vaccine. Material: CD8+ T cells sorted from PBMCs, obtained about 12 days after vaccination. The chain links TRBV27 to TRBJ1-5; D is possibly TRBD1 (6 bases). In nucleotides, the CDR3 is TGTGCCAGCAGTTTATCCACAGGGTTCAATCAGCCCCAGCATTTT. Translation: CASSLSTGFNQPQHF.